This TCR beta chain was captured by sequencing in a study of cytomegalovirus exposure and HLA in healthy donors. General observations from the study: Later on, analysis showed that most CMV-associated TCR beta chains appeared to be HLA-restricted.

Germline lookup yields CDR1 MNHEY and CDR2 SVGAGI. Trimming removed 9 bases from V and 4 bases from J, with 12 bases in between. The CDR3 sequence is 12 residues long. Points on this clone: Its specificity is not known.

The primer mix had 60 Vbeta and 13 Jbeta primers. Clones were read by immunoSEQ multiplex PCR, and TCRdb kept only the in-frame ones, dropping some. The sample has 150,000 to 200,000 clones, 77% seen once. The specimen was PBMCs. The V gene is TRBV6-5, the J gene TRBJ1-2; the D gene is possibly TRBD1 (5 bases). The sequence came from a woman aged 25 to 39 in good health and CMV-seronegative. The CDR3 DNA reads TGTGCCAGTACGGGGGGGGGCTATGGCTACACCTTC. Translating it yields CASTGGGYGYTF.